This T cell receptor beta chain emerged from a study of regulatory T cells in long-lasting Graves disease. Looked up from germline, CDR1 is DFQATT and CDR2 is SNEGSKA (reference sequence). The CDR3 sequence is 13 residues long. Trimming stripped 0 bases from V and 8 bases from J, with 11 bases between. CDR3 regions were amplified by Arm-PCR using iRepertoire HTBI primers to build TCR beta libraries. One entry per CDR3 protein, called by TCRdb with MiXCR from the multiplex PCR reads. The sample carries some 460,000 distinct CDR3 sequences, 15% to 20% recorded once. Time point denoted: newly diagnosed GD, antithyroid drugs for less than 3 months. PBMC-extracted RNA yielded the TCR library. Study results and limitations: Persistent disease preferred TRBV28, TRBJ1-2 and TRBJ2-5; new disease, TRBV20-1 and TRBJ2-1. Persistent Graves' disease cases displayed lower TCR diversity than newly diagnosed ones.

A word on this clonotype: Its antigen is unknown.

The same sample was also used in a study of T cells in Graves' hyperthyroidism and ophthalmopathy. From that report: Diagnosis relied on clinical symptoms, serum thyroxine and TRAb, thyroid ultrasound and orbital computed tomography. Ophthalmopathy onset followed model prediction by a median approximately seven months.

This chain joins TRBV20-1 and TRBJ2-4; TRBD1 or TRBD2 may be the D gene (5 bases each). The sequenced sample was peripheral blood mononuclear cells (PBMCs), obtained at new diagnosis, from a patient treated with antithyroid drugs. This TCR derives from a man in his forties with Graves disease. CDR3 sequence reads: CSARDLGDHIQYF. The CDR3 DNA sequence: TGCAGTGCTAGAGATCTCGGGGACCACATTCAGTACTTC.